This T cell receptor beta chain was recorded in a study of identical twins. Concerning this clonotype: Its antigen is unknown.

Notes on the study in general: Out-of-frame alpha sequences shared by twins were enriched for low generation probability. Beta out-of-frame sequences displayed a weaker excess of sharing between twins.

The CDR3 spans 15 residues. V lost 3 bases and J lost 4, with 13 bases in between. A universal primer site was created by template switching, with the cDNA bearing unique molecular identifiers. From the 5' RACE reads, TCRdb called clonotypes with MiXCR, one entry per CDR3 protein. The top ten clones hold 0.98% of a sample with about 720,000 distinct CDR3 sequences, around 8.3% of them seen once. A further study also used this sample, focusing on yellow fever vaccine responses in identical twins. From that report: Reportedly, the T cell response mounted by twins to vaccine seemed partly convergent, partly personalized.

The sequence was collected from a woman under 30 in good health. This rearrangement joins TRBV12-3 or TRBV12-4 to TRBJ2-1; tentatively, D is TRBD1 (5 bases). The specimen sequenced was PBMCs. CDR3 DNA: TGTGCCAGCAGTTTTTTAGGGGCCAGTTACAATGAGCAGTTCTTC. The encoded protein is CASSFLGASYNEQFF.